One and the same sample provided the 12 T cell receptor beta chains below, sequenced in a study of T cell responses to AZD1222 COVID-19 vaccine. TCRdb keeps only in-frame clones here, not all; method: immunoSEQ multiplex PCR. The repertoire has 130,000 to 150,000 clones, approximately 90% of them found once; the top ten carry 2.2%. Specimen: peripheral blood, collected on day 0 of AZD1222 vaccination. These receptors all stem from an adult in good health.

The DNA of the CDR3 is TGTGCCAGCAGCCAAGTAGCGGGGGCGGACTATGGCTACACCTTC. This gives the protein CASSQVAGADYGYTF. The chain employs TRBV3-1 (or the pseudogene TRBV3-2) and TRBJ1-2; D may be TRBD1 (6 bases). Trimming took off 1 base at V and 3 bases at J, with 12 bases between the two ends. This CDR3 region has 15 residues. The germline gives CDR1 LGHDT, CDR2 YNNKEL (reference sequence).

This chain connects TRBV10-2 to TRBJ1-2; D remains ambiguous. The V end lost 2 bases, the J end lost 4 bases, and 8 bases lay between the germline ends. The CDR3 loop spans 13 amino acids. Looked up from germline, CDR1 is WSHSY and CDR2 is SAAADI. The DNA for the CDR3 is TGCGCCAGCAGTGAGGCCAGGCCCTATGGCTACACCTTC. Its translation: CASSEARPYGYTF.

V is TRBV18 and J is TRBJ2-5; D may match TRBD1 or TRBD2 (5 bases each). The V end lost 5 bases, the J end lost 4 bases, and 14 bases lay between the germline ends. The CDR3 covers 14 residues. Germline V gives CDR1 KGHSH, CDR2 LQKENI. CDR3 in DNA: TGTGCCAGCTCAGGGGGAGCAACTTCAGAGACCCAGTACTTC. Protein: CASSGGATSETQYF.

The sample holds one count of this clone. This chain links TRBV7-8 with TRBJ2-3; the D is unclear. The CDR3 length is 15 residues. V lost 5 bases and J 0 bases, leaving 12 bases between the germline ends. Germline V lookup: CDR1 SGHVS, CDR2 FQNEAQ. This chain's CDR3 is CASSPQTRSTDTQYF. The CDR3 DNA reads as TGTGCCAGCAGCCCACAAACAAGGAGCACAGATACGCAGTATTTT.

The chain employs TRBV3-1 (or the pseudogene TRBV3-2) and TRBJ2-1; TRBD2 matches at 7 bases. Germline V gene sequence: CDR1 LGHDT, CDR2 YNNKEL (reference sequence). J was trimmed by 6 bases and V by 5 bases; bases with no gene match: 10. This CDR3 region has 15 residues. Here the CDR3 DNA reads TGTGCCAGCAGCGACCGGGGGGTTAAAATCAATGAGCAGTTCTTC. As protein: CASSDRGVKINEQFF.

The chain couples TRBV6-5 to TRBJ1-4; unclear D gene. The germline CDR1 and CDR2 sequences are MNHEY and SVGAGI. Trimming pared 6 bases from V and 0 bases from J, leaving 11 bases between. The CDR3 contains 15 residues. The CDR3 spells CASRKGSATNEKLFF. DNA for the CDR3: TGTGCCAGCAGGAAAGGGAGTGCAACTAATGAAAAACTGTTTTTT.

The gene calls are TRBV20-1 and TRBJ2-1; TRBD2 might be the D (5 bases). The V end lost 3 bases, the J end lost 4 bases, and 7 bases lay between the germline ends. The CDR3 spans 12 residues. Looked up from germline, CDR1 is DFQATT and CDR2 is SNEGSKA (reference sequence). This CDR3 reads CSASDYYNEQFF. CDR3 coding DNA: TGCAGTGCTAGTGACTATTACAATGAGCAGTTCTTC.

J is TRBJ2-3 and V is TRBV7-6; unclear D gene. The germline V and J ends were trimmed by 5 bases and 6 bases, with 15 bases remaining between them. The CDR3 totals 14 residues. Germline V CDR1 and CDR2: SGHVS, FNYEAQ. CDR3 bases: TGTGCCAGCAGCGTAGGCGTGGCTCGGGATACGCAGTATTTT. The encoded protein is CASSVGVARDTQYF.

The chain carries TRBV27 and TRBJ2-2; the D is unclear. V shed 5 bases and J shed 2 bases, with 9 bases lying between them. This CDR3 contains 14 residues. The germline CDR1 and CDR2 sequences are MNHEY and SMNVEV (reference sequence). The CDR3 DNA is TGTGCCAGCAGTCTCTGGGCCAACACCGGGGAGCTGTTTTTT. This sequence encodes CASSLWANTGELFF.

The genes are TRBV7-3 and TRBJ2-5; D unclear. This CDR3 region has 13 residues. Germline CDR1 is SGHTA and CDR2 is FQGTGA. The V end lost 3 bases, the J end lost 2 bases, and 7 bases lay between the germline ends. The CDR3 nucleotides read TGTGCCAGCAGCTTGGGCGGACAAGAGACCCAGTACTTC. Translating gives CASSLGGQETQYF. The full variable domain, its missing parts supplied by reference TRBV7-3 and TRBJ2-5, is GAGVSQTPSNKVTEKGKYVELRCDPISGHTALYWYRQSLGQGPEFLIYFQGTGAADDSGLPNDRFFAVRPEGSVSTLKIQRTERGDSAVYLCASSLGGQETQYFGPGTRLLVL.

J is TRBJ2-7 and V is TRBV6-5, with unresolved D. V lost 4 bases, J lost 3 bases, and 16 bases lay in between. Germline values: CDR1 MNHEY, CDR2 SVGAGI. This CDR3 has 15 residues. The CDR3 region is CASSSQRDFRYEQYF. CDR3 nucleotides: TGTGCCAGCAGTTCCCAACGAGATTTCCGCTACGAGCAGTACTTC.

The rearrangement links TRBV19 to TRBJ2-1; 8 bases are a match to TRBD2. Looked up from germline, CDR1 is LNHDA and CDR2 is SQIVND (reference sequence). The CDR3 consists of 12 residues. CDR3 DNA sequence: TGTGCAAGCGGGAGCCTTTACAATGAGCAGTTCTTC. This encodes CASGSLYNEQFF. The variable domain in full, with the rest retrieved from reference TRBV19 and TRBJ2-1, is DGGITQSPKYLFRKEGQNVTLSCEQNLNHDAMYWYRQDPGQGLRLIYYSQIVNDFQKGDIAEGYSVSREKKESFPLTVTSAQKNPTAFYLCASGSLYNEQFFGPGTRLTVL.